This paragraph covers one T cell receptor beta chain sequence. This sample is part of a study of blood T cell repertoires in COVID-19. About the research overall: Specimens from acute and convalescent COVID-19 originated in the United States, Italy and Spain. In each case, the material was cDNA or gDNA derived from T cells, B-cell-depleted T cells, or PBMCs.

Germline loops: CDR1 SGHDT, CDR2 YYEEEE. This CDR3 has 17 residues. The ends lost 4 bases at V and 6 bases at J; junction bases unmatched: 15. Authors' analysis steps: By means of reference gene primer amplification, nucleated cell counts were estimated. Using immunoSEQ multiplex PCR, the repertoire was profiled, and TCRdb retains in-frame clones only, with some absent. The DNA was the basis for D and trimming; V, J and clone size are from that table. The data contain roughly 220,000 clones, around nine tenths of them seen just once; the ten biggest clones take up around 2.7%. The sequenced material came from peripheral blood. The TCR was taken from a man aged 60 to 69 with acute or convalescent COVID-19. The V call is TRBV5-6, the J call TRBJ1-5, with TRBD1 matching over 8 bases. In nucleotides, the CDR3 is TGTGCCAGCAGCCGAATGTCAGGACAGGGAAGTGCTCAGCCCCAGCATTTT. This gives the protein CASSRMSGQGSAQPQHF. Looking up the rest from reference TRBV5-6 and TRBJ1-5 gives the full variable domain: DAGVTQSPTHLIKTRGQQVTLRCSPKSGHDTVSWYQQALGQGPQFIFQYYEEEERQRGNFPDRFSGHQFPNYSSELNVNALLLGDSALYLCASSRMSGQGSAQPQHFGDGTRLSIL.